This T cell receptor beta chain was sequenced for a study of vaccination and CD4 T cells after COVID-19. Looking at the study overall: Culture controls were given either a CEFX pool, an HIV-1 Nef pool, or no peptide.

J gave up 9 bases and V 5 bases, and 4 bases lay outside the gene matches. CDR1 and CDR2 (germline): DFQATT, SNEGSKA (reference sequence). CDR3 length equals 13 residues. The Oncomine TCR Beta short-read assay sequenced DNA from cultured CD4+ T cells. TCRdb recomputed calls from the PCR reads with MiXCR, one row per CDR3 protein. This sample carries about 12,000 distinct CDR3 sequences, roughly 61% of them seen once, and the ten largest clones take less than 9.5%. Regarding this clonotype: Antigen unknown.

Treatment meaning: roughly ten-day PBMC culture with coronavirus spike peptide pools or control peptides (ViraFEST assay). Sequencing used CD4+ T cells from blood, cultured in vitro. V and J are TRBV20-1 and TRBJ1-6; 10 positions agree with TRBD1. The source of this sequence is a human donor who had recovered from COVID-19. CDR3 DNA sequence: TGCAGTGCTCTCCGGGACAGGGGTTCACCCCTCCACTTT. This gives the protein CSALRDRGSPLHF.